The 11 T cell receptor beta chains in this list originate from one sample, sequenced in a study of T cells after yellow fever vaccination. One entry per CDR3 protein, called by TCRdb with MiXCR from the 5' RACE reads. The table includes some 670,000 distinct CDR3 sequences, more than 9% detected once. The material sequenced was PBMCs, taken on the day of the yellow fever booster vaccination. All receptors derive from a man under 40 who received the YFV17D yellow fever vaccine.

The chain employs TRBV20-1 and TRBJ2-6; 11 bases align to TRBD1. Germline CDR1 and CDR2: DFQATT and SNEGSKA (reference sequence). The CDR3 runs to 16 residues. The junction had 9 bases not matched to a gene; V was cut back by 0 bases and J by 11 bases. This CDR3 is CSARDLGQGGFDVLTF. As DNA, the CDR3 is TGCAGTGCTAGAGATTTGGGACAGGGGGGGTTTGACGTCCTGACTTTC.

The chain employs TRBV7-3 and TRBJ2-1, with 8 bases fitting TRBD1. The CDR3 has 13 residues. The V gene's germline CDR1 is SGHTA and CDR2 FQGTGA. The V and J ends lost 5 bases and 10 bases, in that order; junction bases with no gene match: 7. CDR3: CASSTDRGYEQFF. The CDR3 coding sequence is TGTGCCAGCAGCACCGACAGGGGCTACGAGCAGTTCTTC.

CDR3 loop: CASSHGRDVAYEQYF. The CDR3 nucleotides are TGCGCCAGCAGCCATGGTAGGGACGTGGCCTACGAGCAGTACTTC. This chain links TRBV4-3 with TRBJ2-7; the D call may be TRBD1 or TRBD2 (5 bases each). Trimming cost V 3 bases and J 2 bases, with 14 bases left between them. Germline V gene lookup returns CDR1 LGHNA and CDR2 YSLEER. This CDR3 has 15 amino acids.

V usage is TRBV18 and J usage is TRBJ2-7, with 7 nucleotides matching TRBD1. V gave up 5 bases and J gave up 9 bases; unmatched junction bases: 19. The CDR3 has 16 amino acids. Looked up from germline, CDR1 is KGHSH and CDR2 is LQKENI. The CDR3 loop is CASSSTTGTARSGQYF. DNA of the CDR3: TGTGCCAGCTCATCTACAACCGGGACAGCCCGGTCAGGGCAGTACTTC.

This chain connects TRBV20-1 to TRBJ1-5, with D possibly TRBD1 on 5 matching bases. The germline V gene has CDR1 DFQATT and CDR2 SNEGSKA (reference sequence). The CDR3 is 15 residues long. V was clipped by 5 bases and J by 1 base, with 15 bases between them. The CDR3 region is CSALALRDSNQPQHF. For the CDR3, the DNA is TGCAGTGCTCTAGCCCTCCGGGACAGCAATCAGCCCCAGCATTTT.

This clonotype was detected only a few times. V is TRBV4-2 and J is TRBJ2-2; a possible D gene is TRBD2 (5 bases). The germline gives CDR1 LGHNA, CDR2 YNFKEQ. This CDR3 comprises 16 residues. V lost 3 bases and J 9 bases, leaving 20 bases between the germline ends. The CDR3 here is CASSHQTAEPDRELFF. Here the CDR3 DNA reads TGTGCCAGCAGCCACCAAACAGCGGAGCCGGACCGGGAGCTGTTTTTT.

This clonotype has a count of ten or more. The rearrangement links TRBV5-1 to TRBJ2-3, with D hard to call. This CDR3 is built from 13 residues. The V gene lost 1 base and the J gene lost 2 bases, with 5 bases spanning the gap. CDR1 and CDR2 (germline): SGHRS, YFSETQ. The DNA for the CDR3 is TGCGCCAGCAGCTTGAGCCCCACAGATACGCAGTATTTT. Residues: CASSLSPTDTQYF.

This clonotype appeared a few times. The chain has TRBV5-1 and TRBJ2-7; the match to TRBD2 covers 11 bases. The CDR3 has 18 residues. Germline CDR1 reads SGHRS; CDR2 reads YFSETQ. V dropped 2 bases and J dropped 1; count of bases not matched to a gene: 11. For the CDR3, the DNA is TGCGCCAGCAGCTTTGGACTAGCGGGCTCATCACCTTCCTACGAGCAGTACTTC. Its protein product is CASSFGLAGSSPSYEQYF. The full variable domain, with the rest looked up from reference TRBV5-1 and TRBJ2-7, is KAGVTQTPRYLIKTRGQQVTLSCSPISGHRSVSWYQQTPGQGLQFLFEYFSETQRNKGNFPGRFSGRQFSNSRSEMNVSTLELGDSALYLCASSFGLAGSSPSYEQYFGPGTRLTVT.

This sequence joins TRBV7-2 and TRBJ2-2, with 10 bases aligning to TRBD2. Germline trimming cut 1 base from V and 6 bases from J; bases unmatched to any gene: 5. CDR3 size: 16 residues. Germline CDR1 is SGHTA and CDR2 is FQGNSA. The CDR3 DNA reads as TGTGCCAGCAGCTTAGTACTAGCGGGAAGCTCCGGGGAGCTGTTTTTT. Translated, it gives CASSLVLAGSSGELFF.

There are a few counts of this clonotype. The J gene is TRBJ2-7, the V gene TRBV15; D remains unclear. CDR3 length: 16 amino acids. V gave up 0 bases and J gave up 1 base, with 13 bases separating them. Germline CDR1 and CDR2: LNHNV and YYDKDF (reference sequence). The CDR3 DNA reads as TGTGCCACCAGCAGAGATTTGGGATTTGCTTCCTACGAGCAGTACTTC. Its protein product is CATSRDLGFASYEQYF.

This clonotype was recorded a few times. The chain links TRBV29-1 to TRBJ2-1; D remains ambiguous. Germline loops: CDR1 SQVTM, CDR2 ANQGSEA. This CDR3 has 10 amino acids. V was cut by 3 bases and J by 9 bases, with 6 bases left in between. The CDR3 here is CSVEFGEQFF. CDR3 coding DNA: TGCAGCGTTGAGTTTGGTGAGCAGTTCTTC.